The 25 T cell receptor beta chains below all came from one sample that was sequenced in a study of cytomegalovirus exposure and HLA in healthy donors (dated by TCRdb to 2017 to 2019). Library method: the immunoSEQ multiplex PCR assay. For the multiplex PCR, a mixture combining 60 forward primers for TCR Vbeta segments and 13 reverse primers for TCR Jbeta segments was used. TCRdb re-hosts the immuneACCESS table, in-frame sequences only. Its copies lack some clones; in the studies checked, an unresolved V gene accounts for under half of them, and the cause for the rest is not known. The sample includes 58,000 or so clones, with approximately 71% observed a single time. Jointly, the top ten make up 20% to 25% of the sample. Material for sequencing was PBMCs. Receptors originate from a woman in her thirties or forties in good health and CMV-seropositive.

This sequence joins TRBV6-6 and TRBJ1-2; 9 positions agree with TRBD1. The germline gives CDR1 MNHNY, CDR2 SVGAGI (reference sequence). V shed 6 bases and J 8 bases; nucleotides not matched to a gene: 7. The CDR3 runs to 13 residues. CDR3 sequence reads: CASSPTGGGGYTF. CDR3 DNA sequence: TGTGCCAGCAGCCCTACAGGGGGCGGCGGCTACACCTTC.

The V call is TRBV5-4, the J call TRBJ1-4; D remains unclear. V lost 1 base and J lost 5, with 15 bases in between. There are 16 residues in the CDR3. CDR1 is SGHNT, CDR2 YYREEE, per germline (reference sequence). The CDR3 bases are TGTGCCAGCAGCTTGACGGGTGAGGTCCACAATGAAAAACTGTTTTTT. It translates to CASSLTGEVHNEKLFF.

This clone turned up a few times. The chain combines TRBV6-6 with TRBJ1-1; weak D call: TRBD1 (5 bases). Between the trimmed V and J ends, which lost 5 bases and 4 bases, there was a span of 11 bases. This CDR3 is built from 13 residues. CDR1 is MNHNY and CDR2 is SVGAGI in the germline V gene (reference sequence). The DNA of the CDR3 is TGTGCCAGCAGTCCGGCCGGGGGCACTGAAGCTTTCTTT. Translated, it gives CASSPAGGTEAFF.

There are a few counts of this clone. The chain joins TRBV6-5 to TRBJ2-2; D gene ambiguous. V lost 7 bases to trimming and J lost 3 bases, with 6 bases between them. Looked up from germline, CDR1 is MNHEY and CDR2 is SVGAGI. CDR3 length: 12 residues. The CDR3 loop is CASTQDTGELFF. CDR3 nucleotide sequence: TGTGCCAGCACGCAGGACACCGGGGAGCTGTTTTTT.

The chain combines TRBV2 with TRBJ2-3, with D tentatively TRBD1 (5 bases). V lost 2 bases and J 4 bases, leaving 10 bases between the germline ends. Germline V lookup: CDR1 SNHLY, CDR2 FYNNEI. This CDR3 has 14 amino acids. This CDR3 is CASSERRVADTQYF. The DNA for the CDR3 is TGTGCCAGCAGTGAACGCAGGGTAGCAGATACGCAGTATTTT.

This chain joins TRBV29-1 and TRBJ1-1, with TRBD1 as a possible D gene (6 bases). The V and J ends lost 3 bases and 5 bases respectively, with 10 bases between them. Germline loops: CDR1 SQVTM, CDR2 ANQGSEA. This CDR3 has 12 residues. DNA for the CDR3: TGCAGCGTTGAGTTCCAGGGGACTGAAGCTTTCTTT. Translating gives CSVEFQGTEAFF.

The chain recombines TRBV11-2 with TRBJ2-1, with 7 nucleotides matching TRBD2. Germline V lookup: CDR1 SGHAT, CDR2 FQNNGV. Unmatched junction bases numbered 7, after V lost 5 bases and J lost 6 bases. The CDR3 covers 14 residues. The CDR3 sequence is CASSGDRTSNEQFF. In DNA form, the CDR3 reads TGTGCCAGCAGCGGGGATAGGACTAGCAATGAGCAGTTCTTC.

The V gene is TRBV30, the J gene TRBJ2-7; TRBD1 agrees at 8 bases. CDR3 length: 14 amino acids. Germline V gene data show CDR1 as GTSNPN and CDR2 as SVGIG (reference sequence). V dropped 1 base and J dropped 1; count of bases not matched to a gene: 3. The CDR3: CAWSADRGSYEQYF. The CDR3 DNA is TGTGCCTGGAGTGCTGACAGGGGTTCCTACGAGCAGTACTTC. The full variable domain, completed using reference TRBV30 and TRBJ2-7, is SQTIHQWPATLVQPVGSPLSLECTVEGTSNPNLYWYRQAAGRGLQLLFYSVGIGQISSEVPQNLSASRPQDRQFILSSKKLLLSDSGFYLCAWSADRGSYEQYFGPGTRLTVT.

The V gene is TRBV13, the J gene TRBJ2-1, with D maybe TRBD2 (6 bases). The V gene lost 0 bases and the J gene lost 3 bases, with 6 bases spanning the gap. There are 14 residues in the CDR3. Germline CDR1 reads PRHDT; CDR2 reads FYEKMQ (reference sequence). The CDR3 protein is CASSLGGGYNEQFF. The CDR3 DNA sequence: TGTGCCAGCAGCTTAGGCGGGGGCTACAATGAGCAGTTCTTC.

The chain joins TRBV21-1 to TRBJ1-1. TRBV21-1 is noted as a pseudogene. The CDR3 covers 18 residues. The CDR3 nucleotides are TGTGCCAGCAGCAAAGAACGCCCACAGAGGGGCTTCGGGGGTGAAGCTTTCTTT. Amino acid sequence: CASSKERPQRGFGGEAFF.

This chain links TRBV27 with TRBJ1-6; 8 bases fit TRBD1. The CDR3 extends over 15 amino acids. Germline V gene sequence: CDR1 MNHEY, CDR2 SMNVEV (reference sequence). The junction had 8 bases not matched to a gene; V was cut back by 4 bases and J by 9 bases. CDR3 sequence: CASSSTGVRRSPLHF. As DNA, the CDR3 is TGTGCCAGCAGTTCGACAGGGGTGAGGCGTTCACCCCTCCACTTT.

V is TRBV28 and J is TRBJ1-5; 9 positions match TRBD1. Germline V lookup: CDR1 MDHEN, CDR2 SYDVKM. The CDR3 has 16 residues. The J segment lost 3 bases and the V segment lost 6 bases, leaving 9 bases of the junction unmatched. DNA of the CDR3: TGTGCCAGCAGACAACAGGGGGCCGGTAACAATCAGCCCCAGCATTTT. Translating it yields CASRQQGAGNNQPQHF.

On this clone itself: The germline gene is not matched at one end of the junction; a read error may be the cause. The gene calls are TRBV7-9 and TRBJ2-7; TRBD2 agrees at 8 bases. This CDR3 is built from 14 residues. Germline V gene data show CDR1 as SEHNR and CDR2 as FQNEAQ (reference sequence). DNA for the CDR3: TGTTCCAGCAGCCCCCCCGGGGGGGCCTACGAGCAGTACTTC. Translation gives CSSSPPGGAYEQYF.

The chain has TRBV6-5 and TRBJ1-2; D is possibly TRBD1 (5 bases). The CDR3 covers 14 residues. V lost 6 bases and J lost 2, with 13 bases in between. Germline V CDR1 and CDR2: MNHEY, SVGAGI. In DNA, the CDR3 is TGTGCCAGCAGCCAACAGGAGCAGAACTATGGCTACACCTTC. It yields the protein CASSQQEQNYGYTF.

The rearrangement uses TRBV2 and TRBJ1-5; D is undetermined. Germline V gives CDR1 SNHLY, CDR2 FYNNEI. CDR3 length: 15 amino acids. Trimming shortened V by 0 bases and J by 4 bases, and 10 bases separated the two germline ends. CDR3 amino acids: CASSEARGVNQPQHF. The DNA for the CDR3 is TGTGCCAGCAGTGAAGCCCGCGGAGTAAATCAGCCCCAGCATTTT.

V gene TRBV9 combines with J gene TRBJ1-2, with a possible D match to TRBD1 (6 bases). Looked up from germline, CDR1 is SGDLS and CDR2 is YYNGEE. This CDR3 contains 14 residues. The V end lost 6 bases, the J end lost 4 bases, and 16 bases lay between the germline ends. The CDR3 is CASTSGDTSYGYTF. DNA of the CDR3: TGTGCCAGCACGTCTGGGGACACTTCCTATGGCTACACCTTC.

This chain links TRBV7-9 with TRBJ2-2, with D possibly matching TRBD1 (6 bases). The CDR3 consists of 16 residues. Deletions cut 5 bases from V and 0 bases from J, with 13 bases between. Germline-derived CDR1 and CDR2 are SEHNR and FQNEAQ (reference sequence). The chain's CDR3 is CASSPRQVSNTGELFF. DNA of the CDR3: TGTGCCAGCAGCCCCCGACAGGTTTCGAACACCGGGGAGCTGTTTTTT.

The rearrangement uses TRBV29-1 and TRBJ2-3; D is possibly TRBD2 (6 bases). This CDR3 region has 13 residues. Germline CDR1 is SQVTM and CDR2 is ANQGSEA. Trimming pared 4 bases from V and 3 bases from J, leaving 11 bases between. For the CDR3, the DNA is TGCAGCGTTGTTGGGGGGACGACAGATACGCAGTATTTT. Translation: CSVVGGTTDTQYF.

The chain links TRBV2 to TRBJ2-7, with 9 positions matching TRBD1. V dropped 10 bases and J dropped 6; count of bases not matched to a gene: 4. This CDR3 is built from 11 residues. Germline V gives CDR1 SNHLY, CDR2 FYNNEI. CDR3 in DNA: TGTGCCAACGGACAGGGGCCCGAGCAGTACTTC. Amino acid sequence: CANGQGPEQYF. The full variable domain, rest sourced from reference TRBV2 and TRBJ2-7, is EPEVTQTPSHQVTQMGQEVILRCVPISNHLYFYWYRQILGQKVEFLVSFYNNEISEKSEIFDDQFSVERPDGSNFTLKIRSTKLEDSAMYFCANGQGPEQYFGPGTRLTVT.

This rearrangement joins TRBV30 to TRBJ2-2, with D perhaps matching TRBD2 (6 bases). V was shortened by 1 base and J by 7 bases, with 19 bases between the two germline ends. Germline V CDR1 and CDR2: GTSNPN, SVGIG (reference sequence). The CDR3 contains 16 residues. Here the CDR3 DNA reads TGTGCCTGGAGTGCCCCCTCGGGACTGAGGTTCGGGGAGCTGTTTTTT. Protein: CAWSAPSGLRFGELFF. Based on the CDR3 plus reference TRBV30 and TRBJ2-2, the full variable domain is SQTIHQWPATLVQPVGSPLSLECTVEGTSNPNLYWYRQAAGRGLQLLFYSVGIGQISSEVPQNLSASRPQDRQFILSSKKLLLSDSGFYLCAWSAPSGLRFGELFFGEGSRLTVL.

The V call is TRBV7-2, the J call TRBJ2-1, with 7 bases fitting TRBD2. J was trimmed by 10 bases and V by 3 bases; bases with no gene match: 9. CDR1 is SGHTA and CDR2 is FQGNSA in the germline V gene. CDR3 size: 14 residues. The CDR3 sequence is CASSLPGRGSEQFF. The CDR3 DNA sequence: TGTGCCAGCAGCTTGCCCGGGCGGGGGTCGGAGCAGTTCTTC.

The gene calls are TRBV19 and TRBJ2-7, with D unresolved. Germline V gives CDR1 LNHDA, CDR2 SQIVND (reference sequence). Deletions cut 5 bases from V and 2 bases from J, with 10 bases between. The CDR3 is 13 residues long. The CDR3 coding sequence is TGTGCCAGTAGTTCAAGCACTCCCTACGAGCAGTACTTC. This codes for CASSSSTPYEQYF.

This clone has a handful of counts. The CDR3 DNA follows: TGTGCCAGCAGTGAAGTCGGGACAGGGGATTCACCCCTCCACTTT. This sequence encodes CASSEVGTGDSPLHF. V and J are TRBV6-1 and TRBJ1-6; TRBD1 agrees at 10 bases. With 1 base clipped from V and 8 bases from J, the junction kept 2 bases outside the gene matches. This CDR3 comprises 15 residues. CDR1 MNHNS and CDR2 SASEGT come from the germline V gene.

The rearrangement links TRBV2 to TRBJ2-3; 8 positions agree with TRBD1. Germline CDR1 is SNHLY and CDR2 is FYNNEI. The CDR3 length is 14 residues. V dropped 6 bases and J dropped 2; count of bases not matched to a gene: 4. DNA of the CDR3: TGTGCCAGCAGCATGACAGGGGTCACAGATACGCAGTATTTT. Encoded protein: CASSMTGVTDTQYF.

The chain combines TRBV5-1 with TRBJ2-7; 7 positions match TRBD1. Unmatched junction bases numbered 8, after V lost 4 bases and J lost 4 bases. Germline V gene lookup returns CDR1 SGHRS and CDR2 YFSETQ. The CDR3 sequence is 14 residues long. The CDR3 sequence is CASSPDREQYEQYF. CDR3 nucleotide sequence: TGCGCCAGCAGCCCCGACAGGGAACAGTACGAGCAGTACTTC.